This T cell receptor (beta chain) was obtained from a study of T cell responses to AZD1222 COVID-19 vaccine. V dropped 3 bases and J dropped 4 bases, with 13 bases sitting between them. The CDR3 has 14 residues. Germline loops: CDR1 LGHDT, CDR2 YNNKEL (reference sequence). Produced via immunoSEQ multiplex PCR; TCRdb's table is partial and in-frame only. The table shows roughly 120,000 clones, with around 93% occurring only once. The sequenced sample was peripheral blood, obtained 28 days after the second AZD1222 dose. The sequence was collected from an adult who received the AZD1222 COVID-19 vaccine. V gene TRBV3-1 (or the pseudogene TRBV3-2) combines with J gene TRBJ2-7; no clear D. CDR3 in DNA: TGTGCCAGCAGCCACCCCGGGTCTAAGTACGAGCAGTACTTC. Protein product: CASSHPGSKYEQYF.